This record looks at one T cell receptor (beta chain) sequence and its context. The antigen is undetermined. This specimen belongs to a study of OX40 agonist ivuxolimab in advanced cancers. In the study overall: Patients were dosed with the agonistic anti-OX40 (CD134) antibody ivuxolimab. A partial response was reached by three patients: one with hepatocellular carcinoma and two with cutaneous melanoma. Study-wide points: Expansion of clones was among the lowest in partial responders at 0.1-3.0 mg/kg.

Patients had blood sampled at baseline and again on cycle 4 day 1 and cycle 7 day 1. Clones were read by immunoSEQ multiplex PCR, and TCRdb kept only the in-frame ones, dropping some. The table has some 83,000 clones, 90% seen once. This CDR3 comprises 13 residues. V dropped 2 bases and J dropped 3 bases, with 5 bases sitting between them. Germline V lookup: CDR1 SGDLS, CDR2 YYNGEE. The sequence derives from an adult with an advanced solid tumor such as melanoma, head and neck, liver or kidney cancer. V gene TRBV9 combines with J gene TRBJ2-2; no firm D call. The sequenced sample was CD4+ or CD8+ T cells sorted from blood, obtained in a trial of the OX40 agonist ivuxolimab. CDR3 residues: CASSVADTGELFF. The CDR3 region has the DNA TGTGCCAGCAGCGTGGCAGACACCGGGGAGCTGTTTTTT.